This TCR beta chain originates from a study of T cell responses to AZD1222 COVID-19 vaccine. From germline, CDR1 is MNHNY and CDR2 SVGAGI (reference sequence). The CDR3 spans 10 residues. V lost 6 bases, J lost 6 bases, and 4 bases lay in between. TCRdb keeps only in-frame clones here, not all; method: immunoSEQ multiplex PCR. Of about 260,000 clones in the sample, 85% to 95% were seen once. Remarks on this clone: The antigen is undetermined.

The study, taken as a whole, reports: Spike-specific TCR breadth and depth were elevated following two AZD1222 doses. At baseline, just a handful of AZD1222 recipients tested seropositive.

The chain recombines TRBV6-6 with TRBJ2-3; no clear D. The sequence was collected from an adult in good health. The sequencing here drew on peripheral blood, taken on day 0 of AZD1222 vaccination. Written as DNA, the CDR3 is TGTGCCAGCAGCGGGGATACGCAGTATTTT. It translates to CASSGDTQYF.